These 14 T cell receptor beta chains share one sample of origin, sequenced in a study of naive and memory T cell subsets. Findings and limits, study-wide: Possibly reflecting memory cells re-expressing CD45RA, a few larger clonotypes occurred in naive repertoires, especially CD8.

Two oligonucleotides, mixed equimolar, formed the beta constant-region primer covering TRBC1 and TRBC2. Four rounds of PCR amplified the ligated cDNA using nested alpha and beta constant-region primers plus SP2. MiXCR, run by TCRdb on the UMI-ligation and nested PCR reads, gives a single entry per CDR3 protein. This table holds under 150,000 distinct CDR3 sequences, approximately 20% found once. Their antigens are not known. Sequences were obtained from naive CD8+ T cells from blood. All receptors derive from a human donor in good health.

The J gene is TRBJ2-7, the V gene TRBV6-5, with 10 bases that match TRBD2. J was trimmed by 2 bases and V by 0 bases; bases with no gene match: 4. Germline lookup yields CDR1 MNHEY and CDR2 SVGAGI. The CDR3 is made up of 16 amino acids. The CDR3 is CASSYSPSGSTYEQYF. Written as DNA, the CDR3 is TGTGCCAGCAGTTACTCACCTAGCGGGAGTACCTACGAGCAGTACTTC.

The chain combines TRBV9 with TRBJ2-6; a possible D gene is TRBD1 (6 bases). V was clipped by 3 bases and J by 2 bases, with 12 bases between them. Per the germline V gene, CDR1 is SGDLS and CDR2 is YYNGEE. The CDR3 is made up of 16 amino acids. As DNA, the CDR3 is TGTGCCAGCAGCGGTACAGGGTCCGCTGGGGCCAACGTCCTGACTTTC. Its protein is CASSGTGSAGANVLTF.

This clonotype was picked up a small number of times. The chain carries TRBV28 and TRBJ1-5, with TRBD1 matching over 9 bases. CDR1 MDHEN and CDR2 SYDVKM come from the germline V gene. The CDR3 consists of 16 residues. V lost 5 bases, J lost 2 bases, and 7 bases stayed unmatched. CDR3 coding DNA: TGTGCCAGCAGTCCGGGACAGGGTTTTGGCAATCAGCCCCAGCATTTT. It yields the protein CASSPGQGFGNQPQHF.

The table lists this clonotype with a few counts. This chain uses TRBV5-1 with TRBJ1-1; tentative D call: TRBD1 (5 bases). Germline CDR1 is SGHRS and CDR2 is YFSETQ. The CDR3 length is 15 residues. Trimming shortened V by 0 bases and J by 1 base, and 10 bases separated the two germline ends. CDR3 nucleotides: TGCGCCAGCAGCTTGGACCACGGACAGAACACTGAAGCTTTCTTT. This gives the protein CASSLDHGQNTEAFF.

The chain carries TRBV20-1 and TRBJ2-5; no definite D call. This CDR3 is built from 12 residues. Germline CDR1 and CDR2: DFQATT and SNEGSKA (reference sequence). V lost 4 bases, J lost 2 bases, and 8 bases lay in between. The CDR3 sequence: CSATAEQETQYF. The DNA of the CDR3 is TGCAGTGCTACGGCAGAACAAGAGACCCAGTACTTC.

CDR3 loop: CASSLISGLFAANYGYTF. The CDR3, as DNA: TGTGCCAGCAGTTTAATTTCAGGGTTGTTTGCGGCTAACTATGGCTACACCTTC. The V gene is TRBV27, the J gene TRBJ1-2, with D possibly being TRBD1 (5 bases). V was trimmed by 2 bases and J by 0 bases, leaving 19 bases between them. CDR1 is MNHEY, CDR2 SMNVEV, per germline (reference sequence). CDR3 length: 18 residues.

The chain carries TRBV5-4 and TRBJ2-5; possible D gene TRBD1, 7 bases. The CDR3 has 19 residues. The V gene's germline CDR1 is SGHNT and CDR2 YYREEE (reference sequence). The V gene lost 4 bases and the J gene lost 4 bases, with 29 bases spanning the gap. The CDR3: CASSLRGGRGISPGETQYF. CDR3 DNA: TGTGCCAGCAGCCTGCGAGGGGGCCGCGGGATCAGCCCGGGAGAGACCCAGTACTTC.

J is TRBJ1-5 and V is TRBV7-6; perhaps TRBD1 as D (5 bases). This CDR3 is 16 amino acids long. From germline, CDR1 is SGHVS and CDR2 FNYEAQ. V was pared by 5 bases and J by 2 bases, with 16 bases between. The CDR3, as DNA: TGTGCCAGCAGCCCCGGGACCGTCAGAGGCAATCAGCCCCAGCATTTT. Protein product: CASSPGTVRGNQPQHF.

Many counts were recorded for this clonotype. CDR3 sequence reads: CAISGGNTEAFF. DNA for the CDR3: TGTGCCATCAGCGGGGGAAACACTGAAGCTTTCTTT. This chain uses TRBV10-3 with TRBJ1-1, with TRBD1 as a possible D gene (5 bases). The germline V gene encodes CDR1 ENHRY and CDR2 SYGVKD. The CDR3 loop spans 12 amino acids. Trimming pared 6 bases from V and 2 bases from J, leaving 7 bases between.

V usage is TRBV25-1 and J usage is TRBJ2-2; perhaps TRBD2 as D (5 bases). This CDR3 has 16 amino acids. Germline CDR1 and CDR2: MGHDK and SYGVNS. Between the trimmed V and J ends, which lost 3 bases and 1 base, there was a span of 12 bases. CDR3 region: CASSEIRGRNTGELFF. CDR3 sequence (DNA): TGTGCCAGCAGTGAGATACGGGGAAGGAACACCGGGGAGCTGTTTTTT.

This clonotype was seen a handful of times. The rearrangement joins TRBV6-5 to TRBJ1-2, with D perhaps matching TRBD1 (6 bases). The V end was cut by 4 bases, the J end by 6 bases, with 9 bases between. The CDR3 covers 12 residues. Germline V gene sequence: CDR1 MNHEY, CDR2 SVGAGI. CDR3 DNA sequence: TGTGCCAGCAGTTTAAACAGGGATGGCTACACCTTC. Amino acid sequence: CASSLNRDGYTF.

This clonotype was observed a handful of times. The rearrangement uses TRBV20-1 and TRBJ2-3; possible D gene TRBD1, 5 bases. Trimming shortened V by 5 bases and J by 1 base, and 13 bases separated the two germline ends. The CDR3 length is 14 residues. Germline V gene data show CDR1 as DFQATT and CDR2 as SNEGSKA (reference sequence). This chain's CDR3 is CSALEGAGTDTQYF. The CDR3 DNA reads TGCAGTGCTTTAGAAGGGGCGGGCACAGATACGCAGTATTTT.

This CDR3 reads CASSFAVDAQYF. CDR3 coding DNA: TGTGCCAGCAGTTTTGCGGTCGACGCGCAGTACTTC. The V gene is TRBV28, the J gene TRBJ2-7; the D is unclear. The V gene lost 3 bases and the J gene lost 9 bases, with 12 bases spanning the gap. The CDR3 runs 12 residues. Germline CDR1 is MDHEN and CDR2 is SYDVKM.

This clonotype was seen only a few times. The chain carries TRBV2 and TRBJ2-1, with D perhaps TRBD1 (6 bases). V lost 6 bases and J 7 bases, leaving 22 bases between the germline ends. Germline V gene lookup returns CDR1 SNHLY and CDR2 FYNNEI. The CDR3 runs 16 residues. This CDR3 reads CASRAILDSLLNEQFF. CDR3 nucleotide sequence: TGTGCCAGCAGGGCAATCTTGGACAGCCTACTGAATGAGCAGTTCTTC. The full variable domain, its missing parts supplied by reference TRBV2 and TRBJ2-1, is EPEVTQTPSHQVTQMGQEVILRCVPISNHLYFYWYRQILGQKVEFLVSFYNNEISEKSEIFDDQFSVERPDGSNFTLKIRSTKLEDSAMYFCASRAILDSLLNEQFFGPGTRLTVL.